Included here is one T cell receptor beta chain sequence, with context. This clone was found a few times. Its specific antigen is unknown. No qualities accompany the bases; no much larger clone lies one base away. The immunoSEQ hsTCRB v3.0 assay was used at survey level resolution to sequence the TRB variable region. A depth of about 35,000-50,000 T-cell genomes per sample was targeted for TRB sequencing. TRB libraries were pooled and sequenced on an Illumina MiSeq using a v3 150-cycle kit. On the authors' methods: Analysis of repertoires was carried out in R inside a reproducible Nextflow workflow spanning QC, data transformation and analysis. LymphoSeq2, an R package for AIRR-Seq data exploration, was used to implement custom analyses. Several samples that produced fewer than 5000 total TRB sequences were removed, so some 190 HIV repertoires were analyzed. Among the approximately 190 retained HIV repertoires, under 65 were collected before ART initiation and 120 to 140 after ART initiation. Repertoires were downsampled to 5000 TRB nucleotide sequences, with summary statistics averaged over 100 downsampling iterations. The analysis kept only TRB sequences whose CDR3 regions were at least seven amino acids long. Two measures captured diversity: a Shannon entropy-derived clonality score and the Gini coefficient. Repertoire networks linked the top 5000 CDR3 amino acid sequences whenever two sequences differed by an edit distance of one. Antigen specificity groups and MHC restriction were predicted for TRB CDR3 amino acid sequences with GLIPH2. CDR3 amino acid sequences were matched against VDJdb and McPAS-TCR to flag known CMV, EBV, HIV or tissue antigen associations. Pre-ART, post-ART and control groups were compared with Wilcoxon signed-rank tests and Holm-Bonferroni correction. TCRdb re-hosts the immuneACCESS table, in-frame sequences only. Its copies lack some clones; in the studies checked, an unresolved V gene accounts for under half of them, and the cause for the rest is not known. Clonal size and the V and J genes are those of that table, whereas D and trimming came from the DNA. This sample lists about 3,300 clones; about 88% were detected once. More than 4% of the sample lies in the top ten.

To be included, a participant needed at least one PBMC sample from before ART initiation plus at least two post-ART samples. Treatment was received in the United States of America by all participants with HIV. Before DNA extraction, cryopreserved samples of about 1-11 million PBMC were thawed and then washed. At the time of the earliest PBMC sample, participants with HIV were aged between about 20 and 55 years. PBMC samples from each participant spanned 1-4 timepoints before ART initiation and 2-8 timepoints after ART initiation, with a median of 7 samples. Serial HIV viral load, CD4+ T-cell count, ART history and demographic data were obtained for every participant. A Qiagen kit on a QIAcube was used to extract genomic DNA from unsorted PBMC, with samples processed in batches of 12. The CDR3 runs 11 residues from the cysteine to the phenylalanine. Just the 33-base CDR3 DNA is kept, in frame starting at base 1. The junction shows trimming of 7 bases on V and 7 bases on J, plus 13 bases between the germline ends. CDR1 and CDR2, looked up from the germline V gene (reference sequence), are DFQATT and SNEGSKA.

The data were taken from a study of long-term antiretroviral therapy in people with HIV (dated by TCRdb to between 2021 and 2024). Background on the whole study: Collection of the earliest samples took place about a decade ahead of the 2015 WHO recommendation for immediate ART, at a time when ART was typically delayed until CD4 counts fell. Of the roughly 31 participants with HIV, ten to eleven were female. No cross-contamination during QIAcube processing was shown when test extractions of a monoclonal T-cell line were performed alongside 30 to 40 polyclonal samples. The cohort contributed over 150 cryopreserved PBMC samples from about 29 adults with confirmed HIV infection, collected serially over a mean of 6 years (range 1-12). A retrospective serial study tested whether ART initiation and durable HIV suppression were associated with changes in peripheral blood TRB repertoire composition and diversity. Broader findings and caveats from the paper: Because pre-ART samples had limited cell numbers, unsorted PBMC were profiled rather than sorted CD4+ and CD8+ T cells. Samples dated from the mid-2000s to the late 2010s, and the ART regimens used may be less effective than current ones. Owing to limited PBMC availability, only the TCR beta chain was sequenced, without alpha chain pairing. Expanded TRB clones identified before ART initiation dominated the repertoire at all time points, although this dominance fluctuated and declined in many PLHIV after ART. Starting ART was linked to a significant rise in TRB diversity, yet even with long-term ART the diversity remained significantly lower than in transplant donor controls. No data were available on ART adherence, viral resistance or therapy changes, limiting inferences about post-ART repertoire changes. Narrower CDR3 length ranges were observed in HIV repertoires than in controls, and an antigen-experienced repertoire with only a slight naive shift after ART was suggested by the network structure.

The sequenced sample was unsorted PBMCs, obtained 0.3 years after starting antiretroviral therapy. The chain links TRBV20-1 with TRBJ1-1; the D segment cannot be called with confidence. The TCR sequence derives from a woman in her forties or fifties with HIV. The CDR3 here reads CSGTGTGEAFF. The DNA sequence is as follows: TGCAGTGGGACCGGAACGGGTGAAGCTTTCTTT.